This TCR beta chain was sequenced for a study of OX40 agonist ivuxolimab in advanced cancers. Broadly, across the study: Ivuxolimab, which targeted the costimulatory receptor OX40 (CD134), was an agonistic, fully human IgG2 monoclonal antibody. The paper reports the monotherapy dose-escalation portion (N of about 52 patients) of the phase I ivuxolimab trial. Of the approximately 50 dose-escalation patients, hepatocellular carcinoma was present in approximately 20, melanoma in approximately 15, renal cell carcinoma in 9 and head and neck cancer in 9. The dose-escalation cohort was around 84% male with a mean age of approximately 60 years, ranging from roughly 23 to 90. Intravenous ivuxolimab was administered to patients every 2 weeks at six dose levels: 0.01, 0.1, 0.3, 1.5, 3 and 10 mg/kg. Patients were allowed to have had prior anti-PD-1, anti-PD-L1 or anti-CTLA-4 therapy, and 40% to 45% of the dose-escalation patients had been treated with checkpoint inhibitors. Partial responses were achieved by three dose-escalation patients, of whom one had hepatocellular carcinoma and two had cutaneous melanoma. Peripheral TCRbeta sequencing was intended to test whether TCR sequence diversity was altered and clonal T-cell expansion was caused by ivuxolimab. General findings and caveats noted by the study authors: Low levels of normalized T-cell clonal expansion were also seen in some patients who did not respond. Antigen specificity was not determined for the clonally expanded peripheral T cells. Clonal expansion of both CD4+ and CD8+ blood T cells was observed from baseline to week 6 at doses 0.1 to 3.0 mg/kg. In partial responders in the 0.1-3.0 mg/kg groups, normalized peripheral clonal expansion was found to be among the lowest, especially among CD8+ T cells. After ivuxolimab, more expanded clones were found on average in CD8+ T cells than in CD4+ T cells.

For sequencing of the TCRbeta CDR3 region, genomic DNA was extracted from the sorted cells. TCRbeta CDR3 regions were sequenced using the immunoSEQ Assay. In TCRdb, the immuneACCESS table is reduced to in-frame sequences with V and J assigned. These tables do not hold every clone; where another copy was compared, an unresolved V gene accounts for under half, and the others remain unexplained. The sample table shows approximately 40,000 clones, and approximately 90% are seen once. Around 13% of the sample rests with the top ten. CDR1 and CDR2 are read off the germline V gene as MDHEN and SYDVKM. V is pared back by 5 bases and J by 1 base, with 17 bases lying between the germline termini. Its CDR3 holds 16 amino acids, cysteine through phenylalanine. Just CDR3 DNA is preserved here, 48 bases in frame from base 1. Patients with a history of autoimmune disease or receiving systemic immunosuppression were excluded from the trial. Peripheral blood for TCR sequencing was collected from all dose cohorts at baseline, on cycle 4 day 1, and on cycle 7 day 1. Samples were obtained from an open-label, multicenter, first-in-human phase I dose-escalation trial of ivuxolimab. Adults with locally advanced or metastatic melanoma, renal cell carcinoma, hepatocellular carcinoma or head and neck squamous cell carcinoma were enrolled in the trial. Before TCR sequencing, CD4+ and CD8+ T cells were separately sorted from peripheral blood.

Concerning this clone: The antigen this receptor binds is unknown. No quality values exist for individual bases; no much larger clone is one base distant.

The material was CD4+ or CD8+ T cells sorted from blood, obtained in a trial of the OX40 agonist ivuxolimab. This sequence uses TRBV28 and TRBJ2-5, with the D gene possibly TRBD1 or TRBD2, each one fitting 5 bases. The receptor was derived from an adult with an advanced solid tumor such as melanoma, head and neck, liver or kidney cancer. The CDR3 region: CASSITGPAGQETQYF. The DNA sequence follows: TGTGCCAGCAGTATTACGGGGCCGGCAGGCCAAGAGACCCAGTACTTC.